Here is one TCR beta chain with its context. Antigen: not known. This table comes from immunoSEQ multiplex PCR, and its TCRdb copy is limited to in-frame clones, with some not included. The sample records approximately 93,000 clones, about 91% being singletons. The data are from a study of T cell responses to AZD1222 COVID-19 vaccine. General study results and limits: Spike was spanned by vaccine-associated CD4 TCRs, with dominance at 160-218 and 743-854.

V was clipped by 7 bases and J by 0 bases, with 13 bases between them. This CDR3 is 15 amino acids long. CDR1 and CDR2 (germline): SEHNR, FQNEAQ (reference sequence). Material: peripheral blood, obtained 28 days after the second AZD1222 dose. The origin of this receptor is an adult who received the AZD1222 COVID-19 vaccine. The chain carries TRBV7-9 and TRBJ2-1; D is uncertain. CDR3 nucleotides: TGTGCCAGCACTACCGAGGAAAGCTCCTACAATGAGCAGTTCTTC. Its protein product is CASTTEESSYNEQFF.